The 8 T cell receptor beta chains in this list originate from one sample, sequenced in a study of OX40 agonist ivuxolimab in advanced cancers. Receptors were amplified or captured by the immunoSEQ multiplex PCR assay. TCRdb retrieved this table from immuneACCESS and kept in-frame rearrangements only. Not all clones are present; in checked studies, unresolved V genes account for under half, and no reason is known for the remainder. The sample yields roughly 77,000 clones; roughly 92% were counted once. The biggest ten clones account for about 0.7% of the sample. The input for sequencing was CD4+ or CD8+ T cells sorted from blood, taken in a trial of the OX40 agonist ivuxolimab. Receptors originate from an adult with an advanced solid tumor such as melanoma, head and neck, liver or kidney cancer.

This clone came up a few times. V usage is TRBV18 and J usage is TRBJ1-4; possible D gene TRBD1, 5 bases. V gave up 0 bases and J gave up 8 bases, with 13 bases separating them. This CDR3 has 15 amino acids. Germline loops: CDR1 KGHSH, CDR2 LQKENI. The CDR3 bases are TGTGCCAGCTCACCACCGAACTCCGGGGGGGAAAAACTGTTTTTT. Protein sequence: CASSPPNSGGEKLFF.

The chain is built from TRBV19 and TRBJ2-3, with D unresolved. Germline assignment: CDR1 LNHDA and CDR2 SQIVND (reference sequence). The CDR3 extends over 15 amino acids. V dropped 5 bases and J dropped 2 bases, with 14 bases sitting between them. The CDR3 here is CASSDQLIATDTQYF. Written as DNA, the CDR3 is TGTGCCAGTAGTGACCAGCTCATAGCCACAGATACGCAGTATTTT.

V and J are TRBV7-2 and TRBJ1-3, with D unresolved. Between the trimmed V and J ends, which lost 1 base and 0 bases, there was a span of 10 bases. Germline CDR1 is SGHTA and CDR2 is FQGNSA. The CDR3 loop spans 16 amino acids. CDR3 loop: CASSLGQIVSGNTIYF. Written as DNA, the CDR3 is TGTGCCAGCAGCTTAGGCCAGATCGTCTCTGGAAACACCATATATTTT.

The genes are TRBV13 and TRBJ2-7; D possibly corresponds to TRBD1 (6 bases). There are 12 residues in the CDR3. Germline assignment: CDR1 PRHDT and CDR2 FYEKMQ (reference sequence). Trimming pared 1 base from V and 9 bases from J, leaving 10 bases between. The CDR3 bases are TGTGCCAGCAGCTTAGACGAAGGGGGGCAGTACTTC. This gives the protein CASSLDEGGQYF.

This clone occurred once. The V call is TRBV19, the J call TRBJ2-3; no reliable D call. Trimming shortened V by 1 base and J by 0 bases, and 23 bases separated the two germline ends. CDR3 length equals 20 residues. Germline CDR1 is LNHDA and CDR2 is SQIVND (reference sequence). CDR3 protein: CASSIVSRALPRTSTDTQYF. CDR3 nucleotides: TGTGCCAGTAGTATAGTCTCTCGGGCCCTCCCTAGAACTAGCACAGATACGCAGTATTTT. Full variable domain (rest looked up from reference TRBV19 and TRBJ2-3): DGGITQSPKYLFRKEGQNVTLSCEQNLNHDAMYWYRQDPGQGLRLIYYSQIVNDFQKGDIAEGYSVSREKKESFPLTVTSAQKNPTAFYLCASSIVSRALPRTSTDTQYFGPGTRLTVL.

The chain carries TRBV18 and TRBJ2-5, with D maybe TRBD1 (6 bases). The CDR3 runs 15 residues. V was pared by 3 bases and J by 1 base, with 12 bases between. Germline V gene data show CDR1 as KGHSH and CDR2 as LQKENI. CDR3 in amino acids: CASSPKQGIQETQYF. DNA for the CDR3: TGTGCCAGCTCACCTAAACAGGGAATCCAAGAGACCCAGTACTTC.

V usage is TRBV6-1 and J usage is TRBJ2-3; the match to TRBD2 covers 8 bases. Looked up from germline, CDR1 is MNHNS and CDR2 is SASEGT. V lost 0 bases and J lost 2; bases outside the gene matches: 4. There are 16 residues in the CDR3. The CDR3 nucleotides read TGTGCCAGCAGTGAAGCGGCTAGCGGGTACACAGATACGCAGTATTTT. Its translation: CASSEAASGYTDTQYF.

The V call is TRBV30, the J call TRBJ2-3, with 11 bases that match TRBD2. Germline lookup yields CDR1 GTSNPN and CDR2 SVGIG (reference sequence). The J segment lost 4 bases and the V segment lost 0 bases, leaving 6 bases of the junction unmatched. This CDR3 comprises 16 residues. In DNA, the CDR3 is TGTGCCTGGAGTGTCATAGCGGGAGGGCGGGCAGATACGCAGTATTTT. The encoded protein is CAWSVIAGGRADTQYF.